Sequencing of this T cell receptor (beta chain) was carried out in a study of blood T cell repertoires in COVID-19. V dropped 5 bases and J dropped 7; count of bases not matched to a gene: 9. CDR3 size: 16 residues. The germline CDR1 and CDR2 sequences are SGHTA and FQGNSA. Seattle enrolled patients during active infection and tracked them longitudinally. In the authors' workflow: Reference gene primer amplification yielded estimated nucleated cell counts. Profiled with immunoSEQ multiplex PCR; TCRdb holds only in-frame clones, not every one. The V and J calls and clone size are taken from that table; D and trimming were inferred from the DNA. This table holds 310,000 or so clones, 87% found once.

This clonotype originated in a man younger than 45 with COVID-19, enrolled during active disease. The sequenced material came from peripheral blood. The chain uses TRBV7-2 and TRBJ2-1; 12 bases map to TRBD2. The chain's CDR3 is CASSPWTSGIGNEQFF. The CDR3 nucleotides read TGTGCCAGCAGCCCCTGGACTAGCGGGATTGGGAATGAGCAGTTCTTC.